Below are 12 T cell receptor beta chains sequenced from a single sample in a study of blood T cell repertoires in COVID-19. The repertoire was sequenced with immunoSEQ multiplex PCR; TCRdb's copy has only in-frame clones and lacks some. This table holds roughly 30,000 clones, roughly 80% found once. Input material: peripheral blood. The receptor set was obtained from a woman between 55 and 75 years old with acute or convalescent COVID-19.

The rearrangement links TRBV21-1 to TRBJ1-6. TRBV21-1 represents a pseudogene. The CDR3 spans 16 residues. The CDR3, as DNA: TGTGCCAGCAGCAGGGGGGACTCCTTTTATAATTCACCCCTCCACTTT. Its translation: CASSRGDSFYNSPLHF.

The rearrangement uses TRBV5-5 and TRBJ2-2; TRBD1 might be the D (6 bases). CDR1 and CDR2 (germline): SGHKS, YYEKEE (reference sequence). V shed 5 bases and J shed 4 bases, with 12 bases lying between them. CDR3 length equals 14 residues. CDR3: CASRVTGSTGELFF. In DNA, the CDR3 is TGTGCCAGCAGAGTCACAGGGTCCACCGGGGAGCTGTTTTTT.

The chain couples TRBV19 to TRBJ2-2; the match to TRBD1 covers 9 bases. Germline CDR1 reads LNHDA; CDR2 reads SQIVND (reference sequence). V lost 1 base, J lost 7 bases, and 22 bases stayed unmatched. This CDR3 region has 21 residues. The CDR3 DNA sequence: TGTGCCAGTAGTATAGTTCTCCGCCGGGACAGGGTACGGGGAACGGTCGGGGAGCTGTTTTTT. Translated, it gives CASSIVLRRDRVRGTVGELFF.

This rearrangement joins TRBV5-1 to TRBJ2-7, with D unresolved. V was cut by 5 bases and J by 0 bases, with 6 bases left in between. CDR3 size: 12 residues. CDR1 is SGHRS and CDR2 is YFSETQ in the germline V gene. This CDR3 reads CASRLDSYEQYF. The CDR3 DNA follows: TGCGCCAGCAGACTCGACTCCTACGAGCAGTACTTC. The whole variable domain, remainder taken from reference TRBV5-1 and TRBJ2-7, is KAGVTQTPRYLIKTRGQQVTLSCSPISGHRSVSWYQQTPGQGLQFLFEYFSETQRNKGNFPGRFSGRQFSNSRSEMNVSTLELGDSALYLCASRLDSYEQYFGPGTRLTVT.

This clone was picked up a small number of times. J is TRBJ2-2 and V is TRBV28, with 7 bases fitting TRBD2. The CDR3 is 16 residues long. The junction had 7 bases not matched to a gene; V was cut back by 3 bases and J by 3 bases. Germline CDR1 and CDR2: MDHEN and SYDVKM. The CDR3 spells CASSFSSGDYTGELFF. The DNA for the CDR3 is TGTGCCAGCAGTTTCTCCAGCGGGGATTACACCGGGGAGCTGTTTTTT.

This clone was detected only once. The V call is TRBV4-2, the J call TRBJ2-3; TRBD1 matches 7 bases. Germline V CDR1 and CDR2: LGHNA, YNFKEQ. J gave up 2 bases and V 0 bases, and 11 bases lay outside the gene matches. This CDR3 region has 18 residues. The CDR3 loop reads CASSQDYFAGGTTDTQYF. CDR3 nucleotide sequence: TGTGCCAGCAGCCAAGACTATTTCGCAGGGGGTACCACAGATACGCAGTATTTT.

In its sample, this clone was seen a few times. CDR3 DNA: TGCGCCAGCAGCCTCACCCCGGGACAGGGAGGCGGCTACACCTTC. This encodes CASSLTPGQGGGYTF. This sequence joins TRBV5-1 and TRBJ1-2, with 9 bases lining up with TRBD1. CDR3 size: 15 residues. The V segment lost 4 bases and the J segment 8 bases; nucleotides outside the gene matches: 12. Germline assignment: CDR1 SGHRS and CDR2 YFSETQ.

In this sample, this clone turned up a few times. CDR3 in DNA: TGTGCCAGCAGCCCCAGGATGGGGGACTTTGGAACCTTC. Its protein is CASSPRMGDFGTF. This sequence joins TRBV6-5 and TRBJ1-2; D possibly corresponds to TRBD1 (5 bases). The germline CDR1 and CDR2 sequences are MNHEY and SVGAGI. The CDR3 sequence is 13 residues long. V was shortened by 6 bases and J by 14 bases, with 22 bases between the two germline ends.

The rearrangement joins TRBV2 to TRBJ2-2; the match to TRBD1 covers 9 bases. CDR1 is SNHLY, CDR2 FYNNEI, per germline. Trimming removed 7 bases from V and 4 bases from J; junction bases left unmatched: 4. CDR3 size: 14 residues. In nucleotides, the CDR3 is TGTGCCAGCAAGGGGACAGGGAGCACCGGGGAGCTGTTTTTT. This gives the protein CASKGTGSTGELFF.

The rearrangement uses TRBV21-1 and TRBJ2-1; no check of the table's D call, TRBD2, against the DNA was made. TRBV21-1 is described as a pseudogene. CDR3 length: 18 residues. The CDR3 spells CASSKRFGGGLARGRRFF. CDR3 nucleotide sequence: TGTGCCAGCAGCAAAAGGTTTGGGGGGGGACTAGCCCGGGGTAGGCGGTTCTTC.

The chain joins TRBV9 to TRBJ2-2, with 12 nucleotides matching TRBD2. The CDR3 contains 14 residues. Looked up from germline, CDR1 is SGDLS and CDR2 is YYNGEE. V shed 0 bases, J shed 16 bases, and the junction held 7 bases outside the gene matches. CDR3 amino acids: CASSVDLAGGPRFF. The DNA of the CDR3 is TGTGCCAGCAGCGTAGATCTAGCGGGGGGGCCGAGGTTTTTT.

This chain joins TRBV30 and TRBJ1-2; D gene ambiguous. CDR3 length equals 11 residues. Looked up from germline, CDR1 is GTSNPN and CDR2 is SVGIG (reference sequence). Trimming stripped 3 bases from V and 8 bases from J, with 10 bases between. CDR3 in amino acids: CAWRLASGYTF. Written as DNA, the CDR3 is TGTGCCTGGAGGTTAGCCTCCGGCTACACCTTC.